These T cell receptor beta chains were read from a single sample in a study of siplizumab effects on memory and regulatory T cells. This table comes from immunoSEQ multiplex PCR, and its TCRdb copy is limited to in-frame clones, with some not included. The table has 100,000 to 120,000 clones, about 93% seen once. Sample: CD4+ T cells sorted from blood. All receptors derive from a human donor in good health. Both conserved end residues are part of each CDR3. Each record gives: J gene, CDR3 length, V gene, CDR3 protein.

J: TRBJ2-2; length: 14; V: TRBV9; CDR3: CASSVSGNTGELFF
J: TRBJ2-7; length: 15; V: TRBV6-5; CDR3: CASSSSGRASSEQYF
J: TRBJ2-3; length: 14; V: TRBV10-3; CDR3: CAIRGTSGTDTQYF
J: TRBJ2-7; length: 12; V: TRBV29-1; CDR3: CSVDDPVNEQYF
J: TRBJ1-1; length: 15; V: TRBV2; CDR3: CASSDPAGKNTEAFF
J: TRBJ2-1; length: 14; V: TRBV28; CDR3: CASSPQGPYNEQFF
J: TRBJ2-7; length: 12; V: TRBV25-1; CDR3: CASRGQSYEQYF
J: TRBJ1-1; length: 14; V: TRBV19; CDR3: CASSMTGVNTEAFF
J: TRBJ2-1; length: 13; V: TRBV5-1; CDR3: CASSPPPYNEQFF
J: TRBJ1-6; length: 14; V: TRBV5-6; CDR3: CASSPRDSNSPLHF
J: TRBJ2-1; length: 16; V: TRBV19; CDR3: CASSPPTGTKYNEQFF
J: TRBJ2-1; length: 17; V: TRBV18; CDR3: CASSPRLAGTGNNEQFF
J: TRBJ2-3; length: 18; V: TRBV12-5; CDR3: CASGLATSDSLTTDTQYF
J: TRBJ1-1; length: 13; V: TRBV6-5; CDR3: CASSGTGQLRAFF
J: TRBJ2-2; length: 13; V: TRBV29-1; CDR3: CSVDRQNTGELFF